What follows are 24 T cell receptor beta chains derived from one specimen sequenced in a study of STAT5B mutations in CD4+ large granular lymphocyte leukemia. Using immunoSEQ multiplex PCR, the repertoire was profiled, and TCRdb retains in-frame clones only, with some absent. Of roughly 30,000 clones listed, around 82% are singletons. Material for sequencing was CD4+ T cells from blood buffy coats. The source is a human donor in good health.

The genes are TRBV5-1 and TRBJ2-7, with D possibly TRBD2 on 5 matching bases. V lost 2 bases, J lost 7 bases, and 22 bases lay in between. CDR1 and CDR2 (germline): SGHRS, YFSETQ. The CDR3 extends over 16 amino acids. This CDR3 reads CASSFGMDSRGTEQYF. CDR3 coding DNA: TGCGCCAGCAGCTTCGGGATGGACTCCCGAGGAACGGAGCAGTACTTC.

The chain is built from TRBV2 and TRBJ2-7, with 10 bases lining up with TRBD1. Germline loops: CDR1 SNHLY, CDR2 FYNNEI. The V and J ends lost 6 bases and 2 bases, in that order; junction bases with no gene match: 1. This CDR3 is 13 amino acids long. CDR3 residues: CASSGTGAYEQYF. The CDR3 DNA reads TGTGCCAGCAGCGGGACAGGGGCCTACGAGCAGTACTTC.

This chain uses TRBV5-4 with TRBJ2-1; 8 bases are shared with TRBD2. CDR1 is SGHNT and CDR2 is YYREEE in the germline V gene (reference sequence). The CDR3 loop spans 16 amino acids. V shed 5 bases, J shed 2 bases, and the junction held 9 bases outside the gene matches. The CDR3 DNA reads TGTGCCAGCAGTCCCGACGGCGGGAGGACCTACAATGAGCAGTTCTTC. It translates to CASSPDGGRTYNEQFF.

The chain joins TRBV2 to TRBJ1-6; D gene unclear. V was shortened by 5 bases and J by 7 bases, with 6 bases between the two germline ends. The CDR3 is made up of 12 amino acids. Germline loops: CDR1 SNHLY, CDR2 FYNNEI. This CDR3 is CASSLPNSPLHF. Written as DNA, the CDR3 is TGTGCCAGCAGTCTCCCGAATTCACCCCTCCACTTT.

The rearrangement links TRBV11-3 to TRBJ2-1, with D perhaps assigned TRBD1 or TRBD2 (5 bases each). The CDR3 sequence is 17 residues long. Germline-derived CDR1 and CDR2 are SGHNT and YENEEA. The ends were cut back, 0 bases at V and 0 bases at J, with 12 bases in the middle. The CDR3 coding sequence is TGTGCCAGCAGCTTAGATCTTGGGGGAGTCTCCTACAATGAGCAGTTCTTC. Translated, it gives CASSLDLGGVSYNEQFF.

This clone was picked up a small number of times. The rearrangement joins TRBV7-9 to TRBJ2-7, with D perhaps TRBD1 or TRBD2 (6 bases each). This CDR3 has 13 amino acids. Germline-derived CDR1 and CDR2 are SEHNR and FQNEAQ (reference sequence). V lost 1 base, J lost 5 bases, and 9 bases lay in between. The CDR3 sequence: CASSLGRGDEQYF. The CDR3 coding sequence is TGTGCCAGCAGCTTAGGTAGGGGGGACGAGCAGTACTTC.

The V call is TRBV27, the J call TRBJ2-5, with 10 bases matching TRBD1. Per germline, CDR1 MNHEY and CDR2 SMNVEV (reference sequence). J was trimmed by 5 bases and V by 5 bases; bases with no gene match: 20. CDR3 length equals 19 residues. CDR3 sequence: CASSPGQGKRTGIRETQYF. The CDR3 DNA reads as TGTGCCAGCAGTCCGGGACAGGGGAAGAGGACGGGGATAAGGGAGACCCAGTACTTC.

This clone was detected once. One end of the junction varies from germline; a read error may be responsible. The chain uses TRBV15 and TRBJ2-1; TRBD2 agrees at 12 bases. Germline V gene lookup returns CDR1 LNHNV and CDR2 YYDKDF (reference sequence). This CDR3 has 18 residues. CDR3 sequence: CATSTLAGGLGDSNEQFF. DNA for the CDR3: TGTGCCACAAGCACCCTAGCGGGAGGGTTGGGTGACAGCAATGAGCAGTTCTTC.

The V and J genes are TRBV4-3 and TRBJ1-3; weak D call: TRBD1 (6 bases). The CDR3 loop spans 16 amino acids. CDR1 LGHNA and CDR2 YSLEER come from the germline V gene. The V and J ends lost 3 bases and 0 bases respectively, with 12 bases between them. The CDR3 region is CASSQSTGSSGNTIYF. The CDR3 DNA reads TGCGCCAGCAGCCAGTCCACAGGGAGCTCTGGAAACACCATATATTTT.

The chain combines TRBV6-1 with TRBJ2-7; 8 positions agree with TRBD1. Unmatched junction bases numbered 9, after V lost 7 bases and J lost 7 bases. Germline CDR1 MNHNS, CDR2 SASEGT. The CDR3 sequence is 13 residues long. CDR3 protein: CASKLQGGGEQYF. The CDR3 DNA sequence: TGTGCCAGCAAGCTACAGGGGGGTGGGGAGCAGTACTTC.

The rearrangement joins TRBV19 to TRBJ2-3; perhaps TRBD1 as D (5 bases). Germline values: CDR1 LNHDA, CDR2 SQIVND (reference sequence). Between the trimmed V and J ends, which lost 3 bases and 0 bases, there was a span of 7 bases. The CDR3 length is 14 residues. The CDR3 nucleotides read TGTGCCAGTAGTATCACAGGCAGCACAGATACGCAGTATTTT. It encodes CASSITGSTDTQYF.

This rearrangement joins TRBV19 to TRBJ2-7, with D perhaps TRBD1 (6 bases). The CDR3 has 11 residues. Germline-derived CDR1 and CDR2 are LNHDA and SQIVND (reference sequence). V lost 6 bases and J 3 bases, leaving 6 bases between the germline ends. The CDR3, as DNA: TGTGCCAGTAGGGACAGCTACGAGCAGTACTTC. The encoded protein is CASRDSYEQYF.

The CDR3 protein is CASSPRGQQETQYF. The CDR3 nucleotides read TGTGCCAGCTCACCTCGAGGGCAGCAAGAGACCCAGTACTTC. The rearrangement links TRBV18 to TRBJ2-5, with D possibly matching TRBD2 (5 bases). CDR3 size: 14 residues. Germline CDR1 is KGHSH and CDR2 is LQKENI. The V gene lost 3 bases and the J gene lost 2 bases, with 10 bases spanning the gap. The whole variable domain, remainder taken from reference TRBV18 and TRBJ2-5, is NAGVMQNPRHLVRRRGQEARLRCSPMKGHSHVYWYRQLPEEGLKFMVYLQKENIIDESGMPKERFSAEFPKEGPSILRIQQVVRGDSAAYFCASSPRGQQETQYFGPGTRLLVL.

This rearrangement joins TRBV9 to TRBJ2-2; 12 bases are a match to TRBD2. Losses at the gene ends were 0 bases for V and 4 bases for J; bases not matched to a gene: 1. The CDR3 has 16 residues. Germline loops: CDR1 SGDLS, CDR2 YYNGEE. The CDR3, as DNA: TGTGCCAGCAGCGTAGCGACTAGCGGGGGCACCGGGGAGCTGTTTTTT. This codes for CASSVATSGGTGELFF. Filled out from reference TRBV9 and TRBJ2-2, the complete variable domain reads DSGVTQTPKHLITATGQRVTLRCSPRSGDLSVYWYQQSLDQGLQFLIQYYNGEERAKGNILERFSAQQFPDLHSELNLSSLELGDSALYFCASSVATSGGTGELFFGEGSRLTVL.

V and J are TRBV6-1 and TRBJ2-1; D is unresolved. CDR1 MNHNS and CDR2 SASEGT come from the germline V gene. V lost 1 base, J lost 7 bases, and 11 bases lay in between. The CDR3 contains 14 residues. CDR3 nucleotides: TGTGCCAGCAGTGAAGAGTTCTGGCAGAATGAGCAGTTCTTC. Translating it yields CASSEEFWQNEQFF.

The rearrangement uses TRBV28 and TRBJ1-5; D is perhaps TRBD1 (5 bases). Trimming pared 6 bases from V and 4 bases from J, leaving 16 bases between. The germline V gene encodes CDR1 MDHEN and CDR2 SYDVKM. This CDR3 is 15 amino acids long. For the CDR3, the DNA is TGTGCCAGCAGCCCGGCGCGGGGCCTTAATCAGCCCCAGCATTTT. It codes for CASSPARGLNQPQHF.

The V gene is TRBV4-3, the J gene TRBJ2-6; 9 bases match TRBD1. CDR1 and CDR2 from the germline V gene are LGHNA and YSLEER. The trim removed 1 base at V and 2 bases at J, leaving 12 bases unmatched. The CDR3 consists of 20 residues. The CDR3 bases are TGCGCCAGCAGCCAAGTCATCCGGTGGACAGGGGTCCCTGGGGCCAACGTCCTGACTTTC. Protein product: CASSQVIRWTGVPGANVLTF.

The sample holds a few counts of this clone. The chain joins TRBV6-5 to TRBJ2-7; 8 bases line up with TRBD1. CDR3 size: 14 residues. Germline lookup yields CDR1 MNHEY and CDR2 SVGAGI. Trimming took 1 base from V and 5 from J; bases not matched to a gene: 4. CDR3 in amino acids: CASSYLTGDDEQYF. Here the CDR3 DNA reads TGTGCCAGCAGTTACTTGACAGGGGACGACGAGCAGTACTTC.

This chain connects TRBV5-1 to TRBJ2-6; D may be TRBD1 or TRBD2 (5 bases each). The CDR3 has 16 amino acids. The V gene's germline CDR1 is SGHRS and CDR2 YFSETQ. Trimming pared 3 bases from V and 0 bases from J, leaving 10 bases between. The CDR3 sequence is CASSWDGLSGANVLTF. The CDR3 coding sequence is TGCGCCAGCAGCTGGGACGGCCTCTCTGGGGCCAACGTCCTGACTTTC.

V is TRBV5-1 and J is TRBJ2-3; D is possibly TRBD1 (6 bases). Trimming took off 2 bases at V and 2 bases at J, with 9 bases between the two ends. CDR3 size: 14 residues. Germline lookup yields CDR1 SGHRS and CDR2 YFSETQ. This CDR3 reads CASSLGQLTDTQYF. The CDR3 DNA is TGCGCCAGCAGCTTAGGACAGCTCACAGATACGCAGTATTTT.

The chain employs TRBV7-2 and TRBJ2-7, with D uncertain. The CDR3 is 16 residues long. The germline CDR1 and CDR2 sequences are SGHTA and FQGNSA. With 3 bases removed from V and 0 bases from J, the gap between germline ends came to 15 bases. CDR3: CASSFGFGRGSYEQYF. As DNA, the CDR3 is TGTGCCAGCAGCTTCGGATTTGGCCGAGGCTCCTACGAGCAGTACTTC.

The gene calls are TRBV4-3 and TRBJ1-2, with unresolved D. V was cut by 0 bases and J by 7 bases, with 12 bases left in between. The germline gives CDR1 LGHNA, CDR2 YSLEER. This CDR3 has 14 residues. CDR3 in amino acids: CASSQDLKGFGYTF. CDR3 bases: TGCGCCAGCAGCCAAGACCTGAAAGGGTTTGGCTACACCTTC.

The chain recombines TRBV6-4 with TRBJ1-2, with D perhaps TRBD1 (5 bases). This CDR3 is 15 amino acids long. Germline V gene lookup returns CDR1 MRHNA and CDR2 SNTAGT. Trimming removed 0 bases at V and 8 bases at J, with 16 bases between. CDR3 protein: CASSDSGIRVRGYTF. For the CDR3, the DNA is TGTGCCAGCAGTGACTCAGGAATCAGGGTTAGGGGCTACACCTTC.

The chain has TRBV5-6 and TRBJ2-3, with 9 positions matching TRBD2. Germline values: CDR1 SGHDT, CDR2 YYEEEE. The J segment lost 2 bases and the V segment lost 3 bases, leaving 10 bases of the junction unmatched. The CDR3 totals 17 residues. CDR3 sequence reads: CASSYSFSGSYTDTQYF. As DNA, the CDR3 is TGTGCCAGCAGCTACTCCTTTAGCGGGAGTTACACAGATACGCAGTATTTT.